The source of this T cell receptor beta chain is a study of T cells in Graves' hyperthyroidism and ophthalmopathy. Study in general: Prior to any treatment, at the point of initial diagnosis, peripheral blood was collected. Study-wide results and limits: Blood also held most thyroid clonotypes expanded beyond 0.001.

Uncontrolled infections, other autoimmune diseases, pregnancy or lactation led to exclusion of patients. The source material, RNA transcripts, was used to amplify TCR beta CDR3 regions. HTBI primers drove first-round RT-PCR of the TCR CDR3. One entry per CDR3 protein, called by TCRdb with MiXCR from the multiplex PCR reads. Among over 700,000 distinct CDR3 sequences listed, approximately 18% were seen once. V was cut by 4 bases and J by 0 bases, with 12 bases left in between. This CDR3 has 15 amino acids. The germline CDR1 and CDR2 sequences are SGHAT and FQDESV (reference sequence). This clonotype was detected ten times or more. Its antigen is as yet unknown.

The sequence was obtained from a woman aged 45 to 65 with Graves' hyperthyroidism that later progressed to Graves' ophthalmopathy. The sample consisted of blood. This chain uses TRBV11-1 with TRBJ1-1, with D hard to call. CDR3 sequence: CASSSWRALNTEAFF. The CDR3 nucleotides are TGTGCCAGCAGCTCATGGAGGGCCCTGAACACTGAAGCTTTCTTT.